A single sample gave rise to the 18 T cell receptor beta chains below, sequenced in a study of CD8 T cells in ankylosing spondylitis (dated by TCRdb to 2015 to 2018). Library generation was performed with 5' RACE. The sequencer was an Illumina HiSeq 2500. The raw public data were reprocessed by TCRdb itself: fastp quality trimming at Q25, MiXCR clonotype calling, in-frame beta chains only. Each entry is one CDR3 protein sequence, shown with its most common DNA and genes. This sample holds 250,000 to 400,000 distinct CDR3 sequences; 11% were observed only once. The top ten clones comprise roughly 9.5% of the sample. Specimen: blood, either unsorted or a sorted T cell fraction (not recorded which). These receptors were obtained from a female donor with ankylosing spondylitis or in good health (not recorded which).

This clonotype showed up just a few times. The gene calls are TRBV5-1 and TRBJ1-4; 7 bases fit TRBD1. In germline, CDR1 is SGHRS, CDR2 YFSETQ. V was pared by 2 bases and J by 5 bases, with 3 bases of the junction left unmatched. This CDR3 has 14 residues. The DNA of the CDR3 is TGCGCCAGCAGCTTCGGGACAGACAATGAAAAACTGTTTTTT. This translates into CASSFGTDNEKLFF.

This clonotype showed up many times. This chain joins TRBV20-1 and TRBJ2-1; 15 bases fit TRBD2. Germline CDR1 reads DFQATT; CDR2 reads SNEGSKA (reference sequence). This CDR3 region has 15 residues. J gave up 9 bases and V 5 bases, and 8 bases lay outside the gene matches. The CDR3: CSAPDGTSGGSEQFF. DNA for the CDR3: TGCAGTGCTCCAGACGGGACTAGCGGGGGGAGTGAGCAGTTCTTC.

This clonotype was counted ten times or more. The chain links TRBV5-1 to TRBJ2-7; 10 nucleotides line up with TRBD1. CDR1 SGHRS and CDR2 YFSETQ come from the germline V gene. V lost 2 bases and J lost 3; bases outside the gene matches: 8. The CDR3 runs to 16 residues. CDR3 DNA sequence: TGCGCCAGCAGCTTAAAGGGGGACAGGGGTCTCTACGAGCAGTACTTC. Its protein is CASSLKGDRGLYEQYF.

This clonotype was observed at least ten times. The chain uses TRBV5-1 and TRBJ1-5; the D gene is possibly TRBD1 (6 bases). The CDR3 is made up of 14 amino acids. Per the germline V gene, CDR1 is SGHRS and CDR2 is YFSETQ. With 0 bases removed from V and 5 bases from J, the gap between germline ends came to 9 bases. This CDR3 reads CASSLERGDQPQHF. CDR3 DNA sequence: TGCGCCAGCAGCTTGGAGAGGGGGGATCAGCCCCAGCATTTT.

At least ten counts were recorded for this clonotype. The rearrangement uses TRBV18 and TRBJ2-7; 9 nucleotides match TRBD1. This CDR3 spans 15 amino acids. Germline CDR1 and CDR2: KGHSH and LQKENI. The V gene end was trimmed by 2 bases and the J gene end by 3 bases; junction bases not matched to a gene: 5. The CDR3 nucleotides are TGTGCCAGCTCACCAACGACAGGGGGTAGCTACGAGCAGTACTTC. Its protein product is CASSPTTGGSYEQYF.

This clonotype appeared many times. This chain links TRBV20-1 with TRBJ2-2; 7 bases agree with TRBD1. Germline CDR1 reads DFQATT; CDR2 reads SNEGSKA (reference sequence). J lost 6 bases, V lost 1 base, and 11 bases had no gene match. The CDR3 length is 16 residues. The DNA of the CDR3 is TGCAGTGCTAGAGTTAGTCTTCAGGGGGTGTCCGGGGAGCTGTTTTTT. It yields the protein CSARVSLQGVSGELFF.

This clonotype has a count of ten or more. The rearrangement joins TRBV20-1 to TRBJ2-1, with a possible D match to TRBD2 (6 bases). CDR1 and CDR2 (germline): DFQATT, SNEGSKA (reference sequence). CDR3 length: 14 residues. V lost 6 bases, J lost 3 bases, and 15 bases lay in between. This CDR3 is CSATGTWIYNEQFF. The CDR3 DNA reads TGCAGTGCAACCGGGACTTGGATCTACAATGAGCAGTTCTTC.

This clonotype was observed at least ten times. V usage is TRBV27 and J usage is TRBJ2-7, with D possibly being TRBD1 or TRBD2 (5 bases each). V lost 3 bases, J lost 6 bases, and 15 bases lay in between. The CDR3 totals 14 residues. Germline CDR1 MNHEY, CDR2 SMNVEV (reference sequence). The chain's CDR3 is CASSFSTGLTEQYF. DNA for the CDR3: TGTGCCAGCAGTTTCAGTACAGGACTCACCGAGCAGTACTTC.

This clonotype was picked up many times. The chain has TRBV27 and TRBJ2-5, with TRBD1 matching over 8 bases. CDR3 size: 16 residues. Germline trimming cut 10 bases from V and 1 base from J; bases unmatched to any gene: 14. Germline CDR1 reads MNHEY; CDR2 reads SMNVEV (reference sequence). The CDR3 bases are TGTGCCACCCAACCCCTCGGACAGGGTATCCAAGAGACCCAGTACTTC. Its protein is CATQPLGQGIQETQYF.

This clonotype was detected ten times or more. The chain combines TRBV9 with TRBJ1-5; D unclear. The CDR3 spans 14 residues. The germline CDR1 and CDR2 sequences are SGDLS and YYNGEE. Trimming took 3 bases from V and 0 from J, leaving 7 bases between them. CDR3 sequence (DNA): TGTGCCAGCAGCGCCGGCGATAGCAATCAGCCCCAGCATTTT. This codes for CASSAGDSNQPQHF.

This clonotype was observed at least ten times. One end of the junction fails to match germline, which may point to a read error. The V call is TRBV7-7, the J call TRBJ2-2, with 8 bases aligning to TRBD1. CDR1 is SSHAT and CDR2 is FNYEAQ in the germline V gene (reference sequence). The CDR3 is made up of 15 amino acids. CDR3 region: CASSFATGATGELFF. The CDR3 coding sequence is TGTGCTAGCAGCTTCGCGACAGGGGCCACCGGGGAGCTGTTTTTT. The full variable domain, its missing parts supplied by reference TRBV7-7 and TRBJ2-2, is GAGVSQSPRYKVTKRGQDVTLRCDPISSHATLYWYQQALGQGPEFLTYFNYEAQPDKSGLPSDRFSAERPEGSISTLTIQRTEQRDSAMYRCASSFATGATGELFFGEGSRLTVL.

The gene calls are TRBV20-1 and TRBJ2-1; TRBD2 matches at 9 bases. Germline CDR1 is DFQATT and CDR2 is SNEGSKA (reference sequence). This CDR3 spans 16 amino acids. The junction had 15 bases not matched to a gene; V was cut back by 0 bases and J by 12 bases. CDR3: CSAREGSGGLTVRQFF. The CDR3 bases are TGCAGTGCTAGAGAAGGTAGCGGGGGCCTTACGGTGAGGCAGTTCTTC.

Ten or more counts support this clonotype. V and J are TRBV6-2 or TRBV6-3 and TRBJ2-1, with D perhaps matching TRBD1 or TRBD2 (7 bases each). V was trimmed by 5 bases and J by 15 bases, leaving 17 bases between them. The CDR3 sequence is 12 residues long. Per the germline V gene, CDR1 is MNHEY and CDR2 is SVGEGT. This chain's CDR3 is CASSPTQGGRFF. CDR3 DNA sequence: TGTGCCAGCAGTCCCACTCAGGGGGGGAGGTTCTTC.

This clonotype came up a few times. The chain joins TRBV5-5 to TRBJ1-1; D may be TRBD1 (6 bases). The CDR3 contains 16 residues. CDR1 SGHKS and CDR2 YYEKEE come from the germline V gene (reference sequence). Trimming took 6 bases from V and 2 from J, leaving 20 bases between them. CDR3 nucleotide sequence: TGTGCCAGCATCATCGGGGGGGCAGTCGCTAACACTGAAGCTTTCTTT. It yields the protein CASIIGGAVANTEAFF. The full variable domain, rest sourced from reference TRBV5-5 and TRBJ1-1, is DAGVTQSPTHLIKTRGQQVTLRCSPISGHKSVSWYQQVLGQGPQFIFQYYEKEERGRGNFPDRFSARQFPNYSSELNVNALLLGDSALYLCASIIGGAVANTEAFFGQGTRLTVV.

The chain has TRBV20-1 and TRBJ2-7; perhaps TRBD1 as D (6 bases). This CDR3 is 14 amino acids long. Germline V lookup: CDR1 DFQATT, CDR2 SNEGSKA (reference sequence). Deletions cut 0 bases from V and 3 bases from J, with 12 bases between. The DNA for the CDR3 is TGCAGTGCTAGAGATACGGACAGAAACTACGAGCAGTACTTC. Its translation is CSARDTDRNYEQYF.

This clonotype was observed many times. DNA for the CDR3: TGTGCCACCAGCCCAGATGAATACCAGCCCCAGCATTTT. Amino acids: CATSPDEYQPQHF. V is TRBV15 and J is TRBJ1-5; no clear D. The germline V and J ends were trimmed by 5 bases and 7 bases, with 12 bases remaining between them. This CDR3 has 13 residues. Germline lookup yields CDR1 LNHNV and CDR2 YYDKDF (reference sequence).

This rearrangement joins TRBV20-1 to TRBJ1-1; D possibly corresponds to TRBD1 (6 bases). V lost 6 bases and J 3 bases, leaving 11 bases between the germline ends. The CDR3 loop spans 12 amino acids. Germline lookup yields CDR1 DFQATT and CDR2 SNEGSKA (reference sequence). This chain's CDR3 is CSAPGGDTEAFF. The CDR3 DNA reads as TGCAGTGCGCCCGGGGGCGACACTGAAGCTTTCTTT.

This clonotype was detected many times. V is TRBV20-1 and J is TRBJ1-5; 8 bases are a match to TRBD1. This CDR3 has 19 residues. Trimming cost V 1 base and J 0 bases; bases outside gene matches: 14. From germline, CDR1 is DFQATT and CDR2 SNEGSKA (reference sequence). CDR3 in amino acids: CSARASTGATPYSNQPQHF. For the CDR3, the DNA is TGCAGTGCTAGAGCCTCGACAGGGGCCACGCCATATAGCAATCAGCCCCAGCATTTT.